What follows is one T cell receptor beta chain and its context. Its cognate antigen is unknown. The CDR3 spans 14 residues. V lost 4 bases, J lost 1 base, and 4 bases stayed unmatched. In germline, CDR1 is SGHRS, CDR2 YFSETQ. This sample was included in a study of PD-L1 blockade in urothelial cancer. On the study more broadly: Bladder-origin urothelial cancer in males covered most of the roughly 29 patients. Patients arrived having already received 0 to 3 prior chemotherapy regimens. Regarding the study as a whole: At the 3-week point, tumor-associated blood clones expanded more in durable-benefit patients.

TCRdb's table, derived via immunoSEQ multiplex PCR, lists solely in-frame clones and lacks some. The repertoire holds some 38,000 clones, with 85% as singletons. Time point: pretreatment peripheral blood. J is TRBJ2-7 and V is TRBV5-1; 8 nucleotides agree with TRBD1. This receptor was identified in an older man with urothelial cancer. The sample was PBMCs, taken around atezolizumab (anti-PD-L1) treatment. The CDR3 loop reads CASSQGQGSYEQYF. The CDR3 DNA reads TGCGCCAGCAGCCAAGGACAGGGTTCCTACGAGCAGTACTTC.